This TCR beta chain is from a study of a mutant IDH1 vaccine in newly diagnosed glioma. As for the study in general: Patients got their first vaccination 4-6 weeks after radiotherapy alone, or with temozolomide cycles. Before enrollment, the patients had been treated with radiotherapy alone, temozolomide alone, or both together. Most of them had received both.

Clones were sequenced by immunoSEQ multiplex PCR, and TCRdb holds only the in-frame ones, with some missing. This sample yields about 31,000 clones, of which 78% are seen a single time; roughly 10% belongs to the top ten. This clone turned up a few times. Its matching antigen is unknown. Documented time point: week 35, safety follow-up. Each vaccine dose was 300 ug of mutant IDH1 20-mer peptide, with topical imiquimod. The germline V gene encodes CDR1 LGHNA and CDR2 YNFKEQ. Deletions cut 2 bases from V and 4 bases from J, with 20 bases between. The CDR3 contains 17 residues. This clonotype originated in a woman aged 40 to 50 with glioma. This sample comprised PBMCs, obtained from a glioma patient whose treatment included an IDH1 peptide vaccine. V gene TRBV4-2 combines with J gene TRBJ1-1; D is possibly TRBD1 (6 bases). CDR3 sequence: CASSQPPYRESVTEAFF. The DNA for the CDR3 is TGTGCCAGCAGCCAACCCCCCTACAGGGAGAGTGTCACTGAAGCTTTCTTT.